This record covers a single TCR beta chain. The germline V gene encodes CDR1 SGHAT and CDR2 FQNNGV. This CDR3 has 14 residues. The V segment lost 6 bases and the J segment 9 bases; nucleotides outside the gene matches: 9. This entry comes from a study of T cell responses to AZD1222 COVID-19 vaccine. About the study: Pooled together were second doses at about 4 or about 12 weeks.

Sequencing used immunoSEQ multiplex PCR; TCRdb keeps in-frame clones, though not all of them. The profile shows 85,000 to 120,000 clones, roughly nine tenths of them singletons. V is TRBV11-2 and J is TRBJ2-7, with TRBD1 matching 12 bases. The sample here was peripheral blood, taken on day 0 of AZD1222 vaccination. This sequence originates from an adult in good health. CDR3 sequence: CASSTFGTGGGQYF. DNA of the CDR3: TGTGCCAGCAGTACATTCGGGACAGGGGGCGGGCAGTACTTC.